A selection of T cell receptor beta chains follows, all from one sample in a study of T cell responses to AZD1222 COVID-19 vaccine. Libraries were prepared by immunoSEQ multiplex PCR; TCRdb keeps only in-frame clonotypes and omits some of them. Among just under 150,000 clones listed, roughly 90% were seen once. The material sequenced was peripheral blood, taken 28 days after the second AZD1222 dose. These receptors all come from an adult who received the AZD1222 COVID-19 vaccine. Both conserved end residues are part of each CDR3. Each record gives: V gene, clone size, D gene, J gene, CDR3 DNA, CDR3 protein. D genes are given only for firm matches. Where a row states a size, it is once, few, many or the class of an expanded clone; other rows omit it.

V gene: TRBV3-1/TRBV3-2
clone size: NA
D gene: TRBD1
J gene: TRBJ1-4
CDR3 DNA: TGTGCCAGCAGCCAAGATTTCGCGAGAGGACAGGGGAATGAAAAACTGTTTTTT
CDR3 protein: CASSQDFARGQGNEKLFF

V gene: TRBV24-1
clone size: NA
D gene: TRBD2
J gene: TRBJ2-1
CDR3 DNA: TGTGCCACCAGTGATCCGCAGGGGCCAGCGGGAGATGAGCAGTTCTTC
CDR3 protein: CATSDPQGPAGDEQFF

V gene: TRBV28
clone size: NA
D gene: NA
J gene: TRBJ1-5
CDR3 DNA: TGTGCCAGCACGGGCCAGGGAATTCAGCCCCAGCATTTT
CDR3 protein: CASTGQGIQPQHF

V gene: TRBV30
clone size: NA
D gene: TRBD1
J gene: TRBJ1-6
CDR3 DNA: TGTGCCTGGAACGGGGGCCGGGACAGGGGGCGGAATTCACCCCTCCACTTT
CDR3 protein: CAWNGGRDRGRNSPLHF

V gene: TRBV5-3
clone size: NA
D gene: NA
J gene: TRBJ1-5
CDR3 DNA: TGTGCCAGAAGCTCCCCGGAGGGTCTCCGATACGTTCCCCAGCATTTT
CDR3 protein: CARSSPEGLRYVPQHF

V gene: TRBV3-1/TRBV3-2
clone size: NA
D gene: NA
J gene: TRBJ1-3
CDR3 DNA: TGTGCCAGCAGCCCATACGTCCTGGCTGGAAACACCATATATTTT
CDR3 protein: CASSPYVLAGNTIYF

V gene: TRBV27
clone size: NA
D gene: TRBD1
J gene: TRBJ2-1
CDR3 DNA: TGTGCCAGCAGTTTATTTTTTTTGAGGGACAGGGGGTCTGGGCGTGGCAATGAGCAGTTCTTC
CDR3 protein: CASSLFFLRDRGSGRGNEQFF

V gene: TRBV14
clone size: NA
D gene: TRBD1
J gene: TRBJ2-5
CDR3 DNA: TGTGCCAGCAGCCAGGACCACGGGACAGGGCGGACCCAGTACTTC
CDR3 protein: CASSQDHGTGRTQYF

V gene: TRBV15
clone size: NA
D gene: NA
J gene: TRBJ1-6
CDR3 DNA: TGTGCCACCAGCAGAGGGGCAGGAGATTCACCCCTCCACTTT
CDR3 protein: CATSRGAGDSPLHF

V gene: TRBV11-2
clone size: NA
D gene: TRBD2
J gene: TRBJ2-7
CDR3 DNA: TGTGCCAGCAGCCAACTAGCGGGACCCTACGAGCAGTACTTC
CDR3 protein: CASSQLAGPYEQYF

V gene: TRBV4-3
clone size: NA
D gene: NA
J gene: TRBJ1-1
CDR3 DNA: TGCGCCAGCAGCCAAGGTCGCTTAGCTTTCTTT
CDR3 protein: CASSQGRLAFF

V gene: TRBV30
clone size: once
D gene: NA
J gene: TRBJ1-2
CDR3 DNA: TGTGCCTGGAGTGGTTCCCCCGACGGGAAAAACTATGGCTACACCTTC
CDR3 protein: CAWSGSPDGKNYGYTF

V gene: TRBV30
clone size: NA
D gene: NA
J gene: TRBJ1-1
CDR3 DNA: TGTGCCCGCGATGACAGAGGTGCTGAAGCTTTCTTT
CDR3 protein: CARDDRGAEAFF

V gene: TRBV7-9
clone size: once
D gene: TRBD2
J gene: TRBJ2-7
CDR3 DNA: TGTGCCAGCAGCTTTAATCAACTAGCGCACGAGCAGTACTTC
CDR3 protein: CASSFNQLAHEQYF